What follows are 3 T cell receptor beta chains derived from one specimen sequenced in a study of spatial heterogeneity in lung cancer (dated by TCRdb to about 2019). This specimen's time point label, per the study, means: blood at routine non-recurrence follow-up after resection. Without any cell sorting, TCR sequencing was performed on whole RNA extracted either from tumor and nontumor lung tissue or from cryopreserved PBMC samples. Library preparation used 5' RACE. TCRdb lists the instrument as NextSeq 500. TCRdb reprocessing: public reads trimmed at Q25 with fastp, clones called with MiXCR, in-frame beta chains kept. Rows with one shared CDR3 protein collapse into an entry with the most common genes and DNA. This sample has around 110,000 distinct CDR3 sequences in its table, and 12% of those were observed once. The top ten hold approximately 16% of the sample. The sequences come from PBMCs, collected at follow-up. Every receptor here comes from a male donor with early-stage non-small cell lung cancer.

The rearrangement uses TRBV7-9 and TRBJ2-5; the D gene is possibly TRBD2 (5 bases). CDR1 SEHNR and CDR2 FQNEAQ come from the germline V gene (reference sequence). Trimming stripped 5 bases from V and 3 bases from J, with 13 bases between. The CDR3 has 14 residues. The CDR3 bases are TGTGCCAGCAGCCCCTTTCTGAGGGAAGAGACCCAGTACTTC. As protein: CASSPFLREETQYF. Combining the CDR3 with reference TRBV7-9 and TRBJ2-5 gives the whole variable domain DTGVSQNPRHKITKRGQNVTFRCDPISEHNRLYWYRQTLGQGPEFLTYFQNEAQLEKSRLLSDRFSAERPKGSFSTLEIQRTEQGDSAMYLCASSPFLREETQYFGPGTRLLVL.

This clonotype was detected a few times. This chain links TRBV7-9 with TRBJ2-6, with D hard to call. Trimming removed 1 base from V and 3 bases from J, with 10 bases in between. Per germline, CDR1 SEHNR and CDR2 FQNEAQ (reference sequence). CDR3 size: 16 residues. The CDR3: CASSLGLVDGANVLTF. The CDR3 DNA sequence: TGTGCCAGCAGCTTAGGCCTGGTGGATGGGGCCAACGTCCTGACTTTC.

The gene calls are TRBV27 and TRBJ2-3, with 9 bases identical to TRBD2. The V and J ends lost 2 bases and 5 bases, in that order; junction bases with no gene match: 11. In germline, CDR1 is MNHEY, CDR2 SMNVEV (reference sequence). The CDR3 spans 17 residues. The CDR3 DNA follows: TGTGCCAGCAGTTTAGGTTCTGGCGGGGGGGCAAAAGATACGCAGTATTTT. It yields the protein CASSLGSGGGAKDTQYF.